This T cell receptor beta chain came from a study of blood T cell repertoires in COVID-19. Study overall: The origin of the acute and convalescent COVID-19 samples was the United States, Italy and Spain.

Per the germline V gene, CDR1 is LGHDT and CDR2 is YNNKEL (reference sequence). CDR3 size: 16 residues. Trimming took 3 bases from V and 1 from J; bases not matched to a gene: 4. Assay used: immunoSEQ multiplex PCR; TCRdb lists only in-frame clones, some missing. This sample has 75,000 to 95,000 clones, with roughly nine tenths found just once. The sequence was collected from an older woman with COVID-19, enrolled during active disease. V gene TRBV3-1 (or the pseudogene TRBV3-2) combines with J gene TRBJ1-3, with TRBD1 matching 9 bases. Source material: peripheral blood. This CDR3 reads CASSHSQGASGNTIYF. CDR3 nucleotides: TGTGCCAGCAGCCACTCACAGGGGGCTTCTGGAAACACCATATATTTT.